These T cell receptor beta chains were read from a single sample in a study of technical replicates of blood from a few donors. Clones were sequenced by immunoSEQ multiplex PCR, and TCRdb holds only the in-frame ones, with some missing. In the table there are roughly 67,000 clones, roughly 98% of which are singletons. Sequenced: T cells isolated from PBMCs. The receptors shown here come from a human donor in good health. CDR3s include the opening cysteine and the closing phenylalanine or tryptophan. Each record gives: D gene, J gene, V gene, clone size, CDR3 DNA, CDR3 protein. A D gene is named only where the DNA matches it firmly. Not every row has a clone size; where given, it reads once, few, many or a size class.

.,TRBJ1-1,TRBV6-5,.,TGTGCCAGCAGTTGGGGGACTATCGCGGGCACTGAAGCTTTCTTT,CASSWGTIAGTEAFF
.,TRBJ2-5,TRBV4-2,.,TGTGCCAGCAGCCAGGACCGGGAAATACAAGAGACCCAGTACTTC,CASSQDREIQETQYF
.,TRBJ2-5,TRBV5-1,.,TGCGCCAGCAGCTTGGCTATAGAGGGGGAAGAGACCCAGTACTTC,CASSLAIEGEETQYF
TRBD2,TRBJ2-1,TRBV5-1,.,TGCGCCAGCAGCTTCGGGGGGATAGGCAATGAGCAGTTCTTC,CASSFGGIGNEQFF
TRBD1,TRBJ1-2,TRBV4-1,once,TGCGCCAGCAGCCAAGACAGGGGGTATGGCTACACCTTC,CASSQDRGYGYTF
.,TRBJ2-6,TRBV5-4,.,TGTGCCAGCAGCTTGTCTCTTCCGGGGGCCAACGTCCTGACTTTC,CASSLSLPGANVLTF
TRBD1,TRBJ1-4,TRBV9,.,TGTGCCAGCAGCGTACAGAGGGGGCTAGACGGAAATGAAAAACTGTTTTTT,CASSVQRGLDGNEKLFF
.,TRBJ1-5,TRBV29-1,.,TGCAGCGTTGGAGACACTAATCAGCCCCAGCATTTT,CSVGDTNQPQHF
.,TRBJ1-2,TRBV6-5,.,TGTGCCAGCAGTTACTCGCAGGGAGGAAACTATGGCTACACCTTC,CASSYSQGGNYGYTF
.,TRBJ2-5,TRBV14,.,TGTGCCAGCAGCCCCCGACTCCCCATGGGGACCCAGTACTTC,CASSPRLPMGTQYF
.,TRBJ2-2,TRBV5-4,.,TGTGCCACTGGGGGGGGCGGGAGACCCACCGGGGAGCTGTTTTTT,CATGGGGRPTGELFF
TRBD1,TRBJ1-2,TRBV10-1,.,TGCGCCAGCAGTGCCGGACAGGGGGCGCGCGGCTACACCTTC,CASSAGQGARGYTF
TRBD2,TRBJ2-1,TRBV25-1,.,TGTGCCAGCACTTGGGGCGGGGGAGTTGAGCAGTTCTTC,CASTWGGGVEQFF
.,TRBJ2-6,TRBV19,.,TGTGCCAGTAGTATAAGGGGGGGTACCGGGGCCAACGTCCTGACTTTC,CASSIRGGTGANVLTF